The source of this T cell receptor (beta chain) is a study of regulatory T cells in long-lasting Graves disease. Overall study: Antithyroid drug exposure in newly diagnosed Graves' patients had lasted under 3 months.

General study results and limits: TRBV28 was favored in persistent disease, as were TRBJ1-2 and TRBJ2-5.

Sample time point: newly diagnosed GD, antithyroid drugs for less than 3 months. Extracted RNA from PBMCs served as the source of the TCR library. Per American Thyroid Association guidelines, Graves' disease was diagnosed. In the case of this clonotype: The antigen is undetermined. At one end the junction does not follow the germline gene, possibly because of a read error.

Relying on iRepertoire HTBI primers and Arm-PCR of CDR3 regions, the team built TCR beta libraries. One entry per CDR3 protein results from TCRdb running MiXCR on the multiplex PCR reads. The sample holds about 420,000 distinct CDR3 sequences, less than 20% seen once. From germline, CDR1 is LNHNV and CDR2 YYDKDF (reference sequence). The CDR3 is 15 amino acids. This sample also belongs to another study, concerning T cells in Graves' hyperthyroidism and ophthalmopathy. This second study says: TCR CDR3 underwent first-round RT-PCR with the HTBI primer set.

This clonotype was sampled from a woman aged 18-35 years with Graves disease. V is TRBV15 and J is TRBJ2-1, with D uncertain. This material consisted of peripheral blood mononuclear cells (PBMCs), taken at new diagnosis, from a patient treated with antithyroid drugs. The CDR3 region has the DNA TGTGCCACCAGCAGACTAACCCTGGCGGCGAATGAGCGGTTCTTC. Translation gives CATSRLTLAANERFF.